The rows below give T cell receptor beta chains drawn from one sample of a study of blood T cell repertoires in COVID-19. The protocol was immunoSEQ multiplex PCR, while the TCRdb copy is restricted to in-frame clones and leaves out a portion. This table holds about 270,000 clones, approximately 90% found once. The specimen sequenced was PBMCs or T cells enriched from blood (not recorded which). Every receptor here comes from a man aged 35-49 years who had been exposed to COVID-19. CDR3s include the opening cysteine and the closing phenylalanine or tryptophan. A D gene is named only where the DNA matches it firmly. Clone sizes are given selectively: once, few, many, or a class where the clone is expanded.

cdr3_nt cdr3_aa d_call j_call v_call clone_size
TGTGCCACCAGTGAGGCCGGGACAGCCTCCAACGAGCAGTACTTC CATSEAGTASNEQYF TRBD1 TRBJ2-7 TRBV24-1 NA
TGTGCCAGCAGGGACAGTTATAATTCACCCCTCCACTTT CASRDSYNSPLHF NA TRBJ1-6 TRBV7-2 NA
TGTGCCAGCAGCCGTAGCGGGAGCTCCTACAATGAGCAGTTCTTC CASSRSGSSYNEQFF TRBD2 TRBJ2-1 TRBV11-2 NA
TGCGCCAGCAGCTTGGGGCAGTCTAACTATGGCTACACCTTC CASSLGQSNYGYTF NA TRBJ1-2 TRBV5-1 NA
TGTGCCAGCAGATTTCAGGGGGGCACCGGGGAGCTGTTTTTT CASRFQGGTGELFF NA TRBJ2-2 TRBV6-5 NA
TGTGCCAGCAGCCAAGGTCTGGGCGGGAGTACCTACAATGAGCAGTTCTTC CASSQGLGGSTYNEQFF TRBD2 TRBJ2-1 TRBV3-1/TRBV3-2 few
TGTGCCAGCAGCCCCAGAGACACAACCCTCCACGAGCAGTACTTC CASSPRDTTLHEQYF NA TRBJ2-7 TRBV7-9 NA
TGTGCCAGCAGCGTTCAGGGTATCTCTGGAAACACCATATATTTT CASSVQGISGNTIYF NA TRBJ1-3 TRBV7-2 NA
TGTGCCAGCAGCTTAACAGGGGGAAGGTTCGGTAATTCACCCCTCCACTTT CASSLTGGRFGNSPLHF TRBD1 TRBJ1-6 TRBV7-9 NA
TGCGCCAGCAGCCCGGAAGTAGGGGATTATGGCTACACCTTC CASSPEVGDYGYTF NA TRBJ1-2 TRBV5-1 NA
TGCGCCAGCAGCTTGGGGAGGGGCGGTGGAAACACCATATATTTT CASSLGRGGGNTIYF NA TRBJ1-3 TRBV5-1 NA
TGTGCCAGCAGGTTAGCGGGACAGCGGATGAGCGATGAGCAGTTCTTC CASRLAGQRMSDEQFF NA TRBJ2-1 TRBV11-2 NA
TGCAGCGTTGAAGATTTGCTGGTCGACAGTTCCACGGCCAACGTCCTGACTTTC CSVEDLLVDSSTANVLTF NA TRBJ2-6 TRBV29-1 NA
TGTGCCTGGGGGGTGGGACACCTAAGCAATCAGCCCCAGCATTTT CAWGVGHLSNQPQHF NA TRBJ1-5 TRBV30 NA
TGTGCCAGCAAAGAACAGGGGTATCGCGGGGAGCTGTTTTTT CASKEQGYRGELFF TRBD1 TRBJ2-2 TRBV7-2 NA